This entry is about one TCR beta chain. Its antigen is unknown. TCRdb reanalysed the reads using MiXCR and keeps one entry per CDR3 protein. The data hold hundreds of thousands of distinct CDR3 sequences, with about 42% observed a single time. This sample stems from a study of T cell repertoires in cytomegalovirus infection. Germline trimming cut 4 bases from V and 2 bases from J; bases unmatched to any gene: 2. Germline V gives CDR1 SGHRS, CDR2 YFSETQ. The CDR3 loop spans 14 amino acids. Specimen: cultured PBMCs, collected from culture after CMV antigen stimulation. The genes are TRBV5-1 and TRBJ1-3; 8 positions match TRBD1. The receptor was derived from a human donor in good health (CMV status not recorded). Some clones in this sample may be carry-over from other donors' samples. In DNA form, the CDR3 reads TGCGCCAGCAGCATGACAGGGGCTGGAAACACCATATATTTT. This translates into CASSMTGAGNTIYF.